The following is a TCR beta chain sequence with its context. The antigen is not known. These data belong to a study of graft-versus-host responses after intestinal transplantation. Background on the study: Recipients were all induced with anti-thymocyte globulin, then given tacrolimus and steroids for 3 to 4 years. Overall study findings and caveats: When patients had graft-donor T cell macrochimerism, their allografts held high graft-versus-host to host-versus-graft clonal ratios. Researchers found peak circulating GvH clone levels linked to early post-transplant HvG declines.

The J segment lost 4 bases and the V segment lost 5 bases, leaving 10 bases of the junction unmatched. Germline CDR1 is SGHRS and CDR2 is YFSETQ. The CDR3 extends over 16 amino acids. Some clones are missing from TCRdb's copy, which holds only in-frame ones; the method was immunoSEQ multiplex PCR. The profile shows around 100,000 clones, roughly 87% of them singletons. The chain combines TRBV5-1 with TRBJ1-2, with TRBD1 matching 11 bases. The source material was unstimulated CD4+ T cells sorted from spleen or lymph node cells, sampled before intestinal transplant. The clonotype comes from a human donor who received an intestinal transplant. CDR3 sequence (DNA): TGCGCCAGCAGAGATCCGGGACAGGGGGAGGGCTATGGCTACACCTTC. As protein: CASRDPGQGEGYGYTF.